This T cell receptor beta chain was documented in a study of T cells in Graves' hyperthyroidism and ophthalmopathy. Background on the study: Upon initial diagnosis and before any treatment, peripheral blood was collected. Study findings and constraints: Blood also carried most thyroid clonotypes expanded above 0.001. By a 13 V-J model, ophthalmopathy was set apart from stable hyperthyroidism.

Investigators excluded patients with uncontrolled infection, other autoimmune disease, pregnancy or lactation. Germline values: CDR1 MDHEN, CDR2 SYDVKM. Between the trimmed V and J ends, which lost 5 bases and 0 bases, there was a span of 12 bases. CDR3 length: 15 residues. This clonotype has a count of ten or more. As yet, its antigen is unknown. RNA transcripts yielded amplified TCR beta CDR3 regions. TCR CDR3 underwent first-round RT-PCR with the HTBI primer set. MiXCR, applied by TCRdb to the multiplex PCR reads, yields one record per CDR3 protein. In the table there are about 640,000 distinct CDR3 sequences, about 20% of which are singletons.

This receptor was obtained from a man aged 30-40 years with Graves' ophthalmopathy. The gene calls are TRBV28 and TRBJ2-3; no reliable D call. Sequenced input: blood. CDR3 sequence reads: CASSGRKGSTDTQYF. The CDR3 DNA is TGTGCCAGCAGTGGTAGAAAGGGAAGCACAGATACGCAGTATTTT.